Reported below is one T cell receptor beta chain. What it binds is unknown. A much larger clone sits a single nucleotide away, making a read error possible. No conserved phenylalanine or tryptophan ends this CDR3, so it is likely a read error. The sample is drawn from a study of CD8+CD57+ T cells in acquired aplastic anemia. In the study overall: Sorted CD4+ and CD8+ cells yielded about 3 ug of DNA on average. Healthy donors had, on average, roughly 9.8 million reads for their CD4+ cells.

Profiling that covered TCR beta VDJ and CDR3 relied on genomic DNA as its template. Using its own MiXCR run on the reads, TCRdb lists one record per CDR3 protein. The profile shows just over 400,000 distinct CDR3 sequences, 65% to 80% of them singletons. Study results and caveats: Significant differences in CD8+ Simpson's diversity were not observed between patients and controls.

The length of the CDR3 is 18 residues. The germline V gene encodes CDR1 SGHTA and CDR2 FQGNSA. V lost 5 bases and J lost 6; bases outside the gene matches: 9. The material sequenced was sorted CD4+, CD8+, or CD8+CD57+ T cells (not recorded which) from PBMCs. The chain is built from TRBV7-2 and TRBJ2-2; 16 bases line up with TRBD2. The TCR originated in a human donor in good health, serving as a control. The CDR3, as DNA: TGTGCCAGCAGCCTTATTCCGGGACTAGCGGGGGGGCCCGGGGAGCTGTTTCTT. Its protein is CASSLIPGLAGGPGELFL.